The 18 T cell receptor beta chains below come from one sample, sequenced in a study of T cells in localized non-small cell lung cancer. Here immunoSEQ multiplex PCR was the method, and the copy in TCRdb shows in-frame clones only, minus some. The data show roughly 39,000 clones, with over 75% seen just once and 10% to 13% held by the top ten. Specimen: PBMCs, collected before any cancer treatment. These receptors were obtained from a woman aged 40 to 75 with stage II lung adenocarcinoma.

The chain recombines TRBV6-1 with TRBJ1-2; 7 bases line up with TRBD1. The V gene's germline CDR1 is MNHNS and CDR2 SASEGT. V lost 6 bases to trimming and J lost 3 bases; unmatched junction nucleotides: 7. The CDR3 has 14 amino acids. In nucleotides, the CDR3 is TGTGCCAGCAGGGGAAGCACAGGGGACTATGGCTACACCTTC. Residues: CASRGSTGDYGYTF.

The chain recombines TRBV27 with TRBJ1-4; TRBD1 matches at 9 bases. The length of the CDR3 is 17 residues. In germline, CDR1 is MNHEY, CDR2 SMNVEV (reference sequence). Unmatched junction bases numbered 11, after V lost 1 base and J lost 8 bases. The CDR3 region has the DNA TGTGCCAGCAGTTTATTCCCGACAGGGGGAGGGGGAGAAAAACTGTTTTTT. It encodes CASSLFPTGGGGEKLFF.

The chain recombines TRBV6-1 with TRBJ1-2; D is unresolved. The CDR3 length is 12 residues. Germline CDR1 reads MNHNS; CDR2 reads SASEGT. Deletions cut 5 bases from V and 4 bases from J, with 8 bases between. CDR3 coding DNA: TGTGCCAGCAGTTCAGAACCCTATGGCTACACCTTC. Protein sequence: CASSSEPYGYTF.

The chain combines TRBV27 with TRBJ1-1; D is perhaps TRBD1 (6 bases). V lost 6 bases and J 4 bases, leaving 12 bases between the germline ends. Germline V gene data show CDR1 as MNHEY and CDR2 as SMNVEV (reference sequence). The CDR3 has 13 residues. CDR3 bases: TGTGCCAGCAGCTTCAGGGGTGGCACTGAAGCTTTCTTT. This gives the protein CASSFRGGTEAFF.

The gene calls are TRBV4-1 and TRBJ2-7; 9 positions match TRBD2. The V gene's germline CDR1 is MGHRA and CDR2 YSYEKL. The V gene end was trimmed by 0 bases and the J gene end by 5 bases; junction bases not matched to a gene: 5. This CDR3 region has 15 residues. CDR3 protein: CASSQEASGVNEQYF. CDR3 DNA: TGCGCCAGCAGCCAAGAGGCTAGCGGGGTTAACGAGCAGTACTTC.

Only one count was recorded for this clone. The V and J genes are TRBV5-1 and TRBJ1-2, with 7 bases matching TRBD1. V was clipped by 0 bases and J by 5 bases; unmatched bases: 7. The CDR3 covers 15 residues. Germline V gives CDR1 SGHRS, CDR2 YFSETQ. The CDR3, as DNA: TGCGCCAGCAGCTTGGCGGGGACAGATACATATGGCTACACCTTC. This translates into CASSLAGTDTYGYTF.

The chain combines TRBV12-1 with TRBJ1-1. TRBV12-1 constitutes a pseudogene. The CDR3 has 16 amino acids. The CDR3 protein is CASSPPEGQGITEAFF. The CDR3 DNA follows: TGTGCCAGCAGCCCCCCTGAGGGGCAGGGAATTACTGAAGCTTTCTTT.

The CDR3 here is CASSPDRDFNYGYTF. DNA of the CDR3: TGTGCCAGCTCACCCGACAGGGACTTTAACTATGGCTACACCTTC. The chain uses TRBV18 and TRBJ1-2; 7 nucleotides align to TRBD1. CDR1 and CDR2 from the germline V gene are KGHSH and LQKENI. CDR3 length: 15 residues. After removal of 3 bases from V and 1 base from J, the junction contained 5 bases not matched to a gene.

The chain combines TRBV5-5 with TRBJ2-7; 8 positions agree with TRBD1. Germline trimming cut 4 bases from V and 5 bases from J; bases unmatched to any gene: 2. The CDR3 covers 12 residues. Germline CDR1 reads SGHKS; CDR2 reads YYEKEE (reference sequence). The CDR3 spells CASSVQGDEQYF. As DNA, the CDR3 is TGTGCCAGCAGCGTACAGGGGGACGAGCAGTACTTC.

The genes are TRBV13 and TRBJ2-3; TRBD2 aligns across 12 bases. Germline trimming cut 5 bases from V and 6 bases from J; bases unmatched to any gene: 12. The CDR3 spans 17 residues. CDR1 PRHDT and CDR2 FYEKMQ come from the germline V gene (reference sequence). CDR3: CASSPRSSGGAWDTQYF. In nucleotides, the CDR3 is TGTGCCAGCAGCCCCCGCTCTAGCGGGGGGGCCTGGGATACGCAGTATTTT.

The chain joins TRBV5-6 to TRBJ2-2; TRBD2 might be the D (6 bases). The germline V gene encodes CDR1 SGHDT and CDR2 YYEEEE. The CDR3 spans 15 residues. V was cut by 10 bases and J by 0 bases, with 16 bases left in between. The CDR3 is CAGGIGTSNTGELFF. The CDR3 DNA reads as TGTGCCGGTGGGATCGGGACTTCGAACACCGGGGAGCTGTTTTTT.

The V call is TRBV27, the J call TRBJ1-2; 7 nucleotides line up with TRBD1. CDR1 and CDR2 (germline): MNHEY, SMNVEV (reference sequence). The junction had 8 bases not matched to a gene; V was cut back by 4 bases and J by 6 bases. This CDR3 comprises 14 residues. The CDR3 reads CASSSQGTINGYTF. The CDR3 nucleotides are TGTGCCAGCAGTTCACAGGGGACAATCAATGGCTACACCTTC.

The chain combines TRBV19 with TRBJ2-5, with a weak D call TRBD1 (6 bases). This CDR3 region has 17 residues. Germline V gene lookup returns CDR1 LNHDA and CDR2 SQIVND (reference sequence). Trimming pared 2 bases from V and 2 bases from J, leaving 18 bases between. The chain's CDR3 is CASSIRTGQGLQETQYF. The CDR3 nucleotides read TGTGCCAGTAGTATAAGGACCGGGCAGGGGTTACAAGAGACCCAGTACTTC. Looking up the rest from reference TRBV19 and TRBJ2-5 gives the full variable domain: DGGITQSPKYLFRKEGQNVTLSCEQNLNHDAMYWYRQDPGQGLRLIYYSQIVNDFQKGDIAEGYSVSREKKESFPLTVTSAQKNPTAFYLCASSIRTGQGLQETQYFGPGTRLLVL.

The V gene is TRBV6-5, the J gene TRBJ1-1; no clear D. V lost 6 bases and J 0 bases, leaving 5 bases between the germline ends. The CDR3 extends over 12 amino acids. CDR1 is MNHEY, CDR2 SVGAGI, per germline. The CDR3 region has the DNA TGTGCCAGCAGCACCTTGAACACTGAAGCTTTCTTT. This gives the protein CASSTLNTEAFF.

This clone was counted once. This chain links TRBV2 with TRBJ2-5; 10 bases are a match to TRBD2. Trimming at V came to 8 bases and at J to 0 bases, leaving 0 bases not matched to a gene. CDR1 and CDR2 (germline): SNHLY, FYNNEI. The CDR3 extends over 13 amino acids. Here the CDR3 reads CASGLADQETQYF. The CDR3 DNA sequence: TGTGCCAGCGGACTAGCGGACCAAGAGACCCAGTACTTC.

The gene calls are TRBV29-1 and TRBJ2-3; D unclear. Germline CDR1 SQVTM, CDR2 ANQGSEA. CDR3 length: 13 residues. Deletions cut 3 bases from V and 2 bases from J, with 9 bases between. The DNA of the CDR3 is TGCAGCGTTGATGGGCGTGTCACAGATACGCAGTATTTT. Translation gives CSVDGRVTDTQYF.

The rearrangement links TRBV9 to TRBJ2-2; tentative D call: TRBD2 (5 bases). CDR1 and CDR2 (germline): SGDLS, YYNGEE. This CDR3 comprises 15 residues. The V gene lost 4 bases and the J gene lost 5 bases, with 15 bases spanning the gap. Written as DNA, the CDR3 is TGTGCCAGCAGCCTTACCTCTGGACTTACCGGGGAGCTGTTTTTT. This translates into CASSLTSGLTGELFF.

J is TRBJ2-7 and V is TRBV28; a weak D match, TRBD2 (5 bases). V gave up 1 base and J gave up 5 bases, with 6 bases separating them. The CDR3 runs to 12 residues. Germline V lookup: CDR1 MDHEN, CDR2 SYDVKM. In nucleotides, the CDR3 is TGTGCCAGCAGTTTATTCGGGAACGAGCAGTACTTC. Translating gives CASSLFGNEQYF.